This T cell receptor (beta chain) was captured by sequencing in a study of cytomegalovirus exposure and HLA in healthy donors. CDR3 size: 17 residues. V lost 5 bases and J lost 0, with 20 bases in between. Germline lookup yields CDR1 SGHVS and CDR2 FNYEAQ. As concerns this clone: Antigen specificity is unknown.

Study-level findings and limits: Several of the most significant clusters appeared linked to common viral pathogens, based on a later analysis.

The PCR ran on 60 Vbeta and 13 Jbeta primers. Method: immunoSEQ multiplex PCR; TCRdb's copy keeps in-frame clones and lacks some. The sample has around 150,000 clones, approximately 70% seen once; the top ten hold approximately 15%. The sequencing sample was made of PBMCs. The rearrangement uses TRBV7-6 and TRBJ2-7; D may be TRBD2 (6 bases). This TCR was sampled from a human donor in good health. The CDR3 region has the DNA TGTGCCAGCAGCCCGAGGCCGGGACTCCTAACCTCCTACGAGCAGTACTTC. This gives the protein CASSPRPGLLTSYEQYF.